The next 25 T cell receptor beta chains were all read from a single sample in a study of CD8 T cells in ankylosing spondylitis. No cognate antigen is known for these TCRs. TCRdb re-called the 5' RACE reads with MiXCR, one entry per CDR3 protein. The sample includes about 540,000 distinct CDR3 sequences, more than 9.5% of them seen just once. Study-level findings and limits: Among TCR beta sequences, a motif of under ten highly homologous variants appeared characteristic of ankylosing spondylitis blood.

The specimen was blood, either unsorted or a sorted T cell fraction (not recorded which). These receptors all come from a male donor with ankylosing spondylitis.

This clonotype was counted ten times or more. This sequence joins TRBV12-3 or TRBV12-4 and TRBJ1-5; 7 bases are a match to TRBD1. This CDR3 region has 14 residues. J was trimmed by 5 bases and V by 4 bases; bases with no gene match: 5. The CDR3 DNA reads TGTGCCAGCAGTTCACAGGGGTTCCATCAGCCCCAGCATTTT. It yields the protein CASSSQGFHQPQHF.

This clonotype was recorded a few times. The chain is built from TRBV5-5 and TRBJ1-2; no definite D call. V dropped 4 bases and J dropped 1 base, with 8 bases sitting between them. The CDR3 consists of 13 residues. Germline V gene lookup returns CDR1 SGHKS and CDR2 YYEKEE (reference sequence). DNA of the CDR3: TGTGCCAGCAGCATGGTCGATAACTATGGCTACACCTTC. This sequence encodes CASSMVDNYGYTF.

The V call is TRBV30, the J call TRBJ1-3; TRBD1 is a possible D gene (6 bases). The CDR3 has 15 residues. Per the germline V gene, CDR1 is GTSNPN and CDR2 is SVGIG (reference sequence). Trimming took 3 bases from V and 5 from J, leaving 17 bases between them. CDR3 residues: CAWSPTGRSRNTIYF. The CDR3 DNA reads TGTGCCTGGAGCCCTACAGGGAGGAGTAGAAACACCATATATTTT.

The table lists this clonotype with many counts. The V call is TRBV29-1, the J call TRBJ1-5, with D unclear. The V gene's germline CDR1 is SQVTM and CDR2 ANQGSEA. Trimming shortened V by 7 bases and J by 1 base, and 8 bases separated the two germline ends. The CDR3 has 12 residues. In DNA, the CDR3 is TGCAGCGCCGCTTACAGCAATCAGCCCCAGCATTTT. Protein sequence: CSAAYSNQPQHF. Full variable domain (rest looked up from reference TRBV29-1 and TRBJ1-5): SAVISQKPSRDICQRGTSLTIQCQVDSQVTMMFWYRQQPGQSLTLIATANQGSEATYESGFVIDKFPISRPNLTFSTLTVSNMSPEDSSIYLCSAAYSNQPQHFGDGTRLSIL.

The chain joins TRBV15 to TRBJ2-1; 10 bases match TRBD2. The CDR3 is 15 residues long. Germline CDR1 and CDR2: LNHNV and YYDKDF (reference sequence). V shed 4 bases, J shed 8 bases, and the junction held 8 bases outside the gene matches. The chain's CDR3 is CATSIDTSGIDEQFF. The DNA of the CDR3 is TGTGCCACCAGCATCGACACTAGCGGGATTGATGAGCAGTTCTTC.

The chain couples TRBV24-1 to TRBJ2-1; TRBD2 matches 10 bases. This CDR3 is 17 amino acids long. Trimming at V came to 3 bases and at J to 2 bases, leaving 6 bases not matched to a gene. Germline V gene sequence: CDR1 KGHDR, CDR2 SFDVKD. The CDR3 DNA follows: TGTGCCACCAGTGATACAAGGACTAGCGGCCCCTACAATGAGCAGTTCTTC. As protein: CATSDTRTSGPYNEQFF.

The chain is built from TRBV2 and TRBJ1-6; 8 bases map to TRBD1. The CDR3 runs to 15 residues. CDR1 is SNHLY and CDR2 is FYNNEI in the germline V gene. The V gene end was trimmed by 3 bases and the J gene end by 9 bases; junction bases not matched to a gene: 7. The CDR3 coding sequence is TGTGCCAGCAGTGAGGGTTGGCAGGGGGCTTCACCCCTCCACTTT. It encodes CASSEGWQGASPLHF.

Only a few counts were recorded for this clonotype. This chain joins TRBV25-1 and TRBJ1-1; D perhaps matches TRBD1 (6 bases). The CDR3 has 13 residues. Trimming shortened V by 8 bases and J by 6 bases, and 16 bases separated the two germline ends. Germline values: CDR1 MGHDK, CDR2 SYGVNS. This CDR3 is CASCEGGRAEAFF. CDR3 nucleotide sequence: TGTGCCAGCTGCGAGGGGGGGAGGGCTGAAGCTTTCTTT.

This clonotype was detected only a few times. The chain couples TRBV7-9 to TRBJ2-1; 9 bases align to TRBD1. Germline CDR1 is SEHNR and CDR2 is FQNEAQ (reference sequence). Trimming cost V 5 bases and J 0 bases; bases outside gene matches: 5. The CDR3 spans 16 residues. The CDR3 nucleotides read TGTGCCAGCAGCGGGGGGACAGGGAGCTCCTACAATGAGCAGTTCTTC. This codes for CASSGGTGSSYNEQFF.

The rearrangement links TRBV7-2 to TRBJ1-5; 7 nucleotides match TRBD1. In germline, CDR1 is SGHTA, CDR2 FQGNSA. CDR3 length: 14 amino acids. The V and J ends lost 5 bases and 7 bases, in that order; junction bases with no gene match: 8. The chain's CDR3 is CASSPRQGGQPQHF. The CDR3 bases are TGTGCCAGCAGCCCAAGACAGGGTGGGCAGCCCCAGCATTTT. Looking up the rest from reference TRBV7-2 and TRBJ1-5 gives the full variable domain: GAGVSQSPSNKVTEKGKDVELRCDPISGHTALYWYRQSLGQGLEFLIYFQGNSAPDKSGLPSDRFSAERTGGSVSTLTIQRTQQEDSAVYLCASSPRQGGQPQHFGDGTRLSIL.

This chain connects TRBV20-1 to TRBJ2-1; TRBD2 aligns across 8 bases. The CDR3 is 14 residues long. Trimming took 1 base from V and 9 from J; bases not matched to a gene: 8. Germline-derived CDR1 and CDR2 are DFQATT and SNEGSKA (reference sequence). Here the CDR3 reads CSARGAAGGGEQFF. Here the CDR3 DNA reads TGCAGTGCTAGAGGCGCGGCGGGAGGAGGTGAGCAGTTCTTC.

The gene calls are TRBV28 and TRBJ2-3; no definite D call. V was cut by 6 bases and J by 6 bases, with 10 bases left in between. There are 12 residues in the CDR3. CDR1 is MDHEN, CDR2 SYDVKM, per germline. As DNA, the CDR3 is TGTGCCAGCAGACATATAGGGGATACGCAGTATTTT. Translation: CASRHIGDTQYF.

This clonotype was recorded at least ten times. The chain links TRBV5-1 to TRBJ2-1, with D tentatively TRBD2 (6 bases). The germline CDR1 and CDR2 sequences are SGHRS and YFSETQ. The ends were cut back, 4 bases at V and 2 bases at J, with 16 bases in the middle. The CDR3 contains 16 residues. In DNA, the CDR3 is TGCGCCAGCAGCGATTCCGAGGCGGGGCCCTACAATGAGCAGTTCTTC. This gives the protein CASSDSEAGPYNEQFF. The complete variable domain, with remaining parts taken from reference TRBV5-1 and TRBJ2-1, reads KAGVTQTPRYLIKTRGQQVTLSCSPISGHRSVSWYQQTPGQGLQFLFEYFSETQRNKGNFPGRFSGRQFSNSRSEMNVSTLELGDSALYLCASSDSEAGPYNEQFFGPGTRLTVL.

The CDR3 here is CASSSSGLAGGWGGETQYF. The CDR3 DNA follows: TGTGCCAGCAGCTCCTCAGGACTAGCGGGAGGATGGGGGGGAGAGACCCAGTACTTC. This rearrangement joins TRBV11-2 to TRBJ2-5, with 14 bases that match TRBD2. CDR3 size: 19 residues. With V trimmed by 4 bases and J by 4 bases, 14 bases remained unmatched. Germline CDR1 reads SGHAT; CDR2 reads FQNNGV.

The V gene is TRBV20-1, the J gene TRBJ1-1, with D possibly being TRBD1 (6 bases). Germline V gene sequence: CDR1 DFQATT, CDR2 SNEGSKA (reference sequence). The CDR3 runs 15 residues. Between the trimmed V and J ends, which lost 1 base and 1 base, there was a span of 13 bases. CDR3: CSARGGGLSNTEAFF. In nucleotides, the CDR3 is TGCAGTGCTAGAGGCGGGGGGCTGTCGAACACTGAAGCTTTCTTT.

The rearrangement joins TRBV7-9 to TRBJ2-2, with D perhaps matching TRBD1 or TRBD2 (5 bases each). There are 16 residues in the CDR3. Germline CDR1 reads SEHNR; CDR2 reads FQNEAQ (reference sequence). V lost 5 bases and J 2 bases, leaving 15 bases between the germline ends. CDR3 in amino acids: CASSPRGTTNTGELFF. In DNA form, the CDR3 reads TGTGCCAGCAGCCCCCGAGGGACCACAAACACCGGGGAGCTGTTTTTT.

The V and J genes are TRBV29-1 and TRBJ2-5, with 12 bases that match TRBD1. The length of the CDR3 is 13 residues. Losses at the gene ends were 7 bases for V and 7 bases for J; bases not matched to a gene: 7. The V gene's germline CDR1 is SQVTM and CDR2 ANQGSEA. The CDR3 nucleotides read TGCAGCGGGGGACAGGGGGCGGATGGGACCCAGTACTTC. Translating gives CSGGQGADGTQYF.

This clonotype was seen more than once but under ten times. V usage is TRBV27 and J usage is TRBJ2-7; 7 bases are a match to TRBD1. Germline V CDR1 and CDR2: MNHEY, SMNVEV (reference sequence). V shed 4 bases, J shed 3 bases, and the junction held 9 bases outside the gene matches. There are 15 residues in the CDR3. Here the CDR3 reads CASSSVETGVYEQYF. CDR3 bases: TGTGCCAGCAGTTCGGTGGAAACAGGGGTCTACGAGCAGTACTTC.

V gene TRBV20-1 combines with J gene TRBJ2-1; no firm D call. V was clipped by 6 bases and J by 4 bases, with 19 bases between them. Germline CDR1 DFQATT, CDR2 SNEGSKA (reference sequence). This CDR3 region has 15 residues. The CDR3 loop reads CSALSGLVVYNEQFF. In DNA, the CDR3 is TGCAGTGCCCTTTCGGGCTTGGTAGTTTACAATGAGCAGTTCTTC.

V usage is TRBV7-6 and J usage is TRBJ1-4; 10 positions agree with TRBD1. CDR3 length equals 16 residues. The ends lost 5 bases at V and 8 bases at J; junction bases unmatched: 11. Germline CDR1 reads SGHVS; CDR2 reads FNYEAQ. The CDR3, as DNA: TGTGCCAGCAGCCTCACACGGACAGGGGGGGAAGAAAAACTGTTTTTT. Its protein product is CASSLTRTGGEEKLFF.

This clonotype was observed a handful of times. At one end, the junction sequence differs from germline, possibly due to a read error. The rearrangement links TRBV3-1 to TRBJ2-1; TRBD2 aligns across 10 bases. The CDR3 has 14 amino acids. Germline-derived CDR1 and CDR2 are LGHDT and YNNKEL (reference sequence). CDR3 protein: CASSPFSSGRAEVF. CDR3 DNA: TGTGCCAGCAGCCCCTTTTCCAGCGGGAGGGCCGAGGTCTTC.

The chain is built from TRBV4-2 and TRBJ1-6; D is undetermined. The CDR3 spans 16 residues. In germline, CDR1 is LGHNA, CDR2 YNFKEQ. V dropped 0 bases and J dropped 0 bases, with 6 bases sitting between them. CDR3 nucleotide sequence: TGTGCCAGCAGCCAAGAACTGAGCTCCTATAATTCACCCCTCCACTTT. It codes for CASSQELSSYNSPLHF.

This clonotype was detected ten times or more. This chain joins TRBV5-1 and TRBJ2-5; 7 nucleotides match TRBD2. The CDR3 totals 14 residues. V lost 7 bases to trimming and J lost 1 base; unmatched junction nucleotides: 7. Per germline, CDR1 SGHRS and CDR2 YFSETQ. The CDR3 sequence: CASHSGGSQETQYF. Written as DNA, the CDR3 is TGCGCCAGCCACTCGGGGGGAAGCCAAGAGACCCAGTACTTC.

V usage is TRBV3-1 and J usage is TRBJ1-2, with D perhaps matching TRBD1 (5 bases). CDR1 LGHDT and CDR2 YNNKEL come from the germline V gene (reference sequence). V lost 2 bases, J lost 8 bases, and 6 bases lay in between. There are 11 residues in the CDR3. The CDR3 reads CASSQRGGYTF. DNA for the CDR3: TGTGCCAGCAGCCAAAGGGGCGGCTACACCTTC.

This clonotype was counted at least ten times. V is TRBV11-3 and J is TRBJ2-2, with D possibly being TRBD2 (5 bases). The CDR3 has 16 amino acids. Germline-derived CDR1 and CDR2 are SGHNT and YENEEA. Trimming removed 0 bases from V and 3 bases from J, with 11 bases in between. The CDR3 is CASSLDGVADTGELFF. CDR3 nucleotides: TGTGCCAGCAGCTTAGACGGGGTCGCTGACACCGGGGAGCTGTTTTTT.